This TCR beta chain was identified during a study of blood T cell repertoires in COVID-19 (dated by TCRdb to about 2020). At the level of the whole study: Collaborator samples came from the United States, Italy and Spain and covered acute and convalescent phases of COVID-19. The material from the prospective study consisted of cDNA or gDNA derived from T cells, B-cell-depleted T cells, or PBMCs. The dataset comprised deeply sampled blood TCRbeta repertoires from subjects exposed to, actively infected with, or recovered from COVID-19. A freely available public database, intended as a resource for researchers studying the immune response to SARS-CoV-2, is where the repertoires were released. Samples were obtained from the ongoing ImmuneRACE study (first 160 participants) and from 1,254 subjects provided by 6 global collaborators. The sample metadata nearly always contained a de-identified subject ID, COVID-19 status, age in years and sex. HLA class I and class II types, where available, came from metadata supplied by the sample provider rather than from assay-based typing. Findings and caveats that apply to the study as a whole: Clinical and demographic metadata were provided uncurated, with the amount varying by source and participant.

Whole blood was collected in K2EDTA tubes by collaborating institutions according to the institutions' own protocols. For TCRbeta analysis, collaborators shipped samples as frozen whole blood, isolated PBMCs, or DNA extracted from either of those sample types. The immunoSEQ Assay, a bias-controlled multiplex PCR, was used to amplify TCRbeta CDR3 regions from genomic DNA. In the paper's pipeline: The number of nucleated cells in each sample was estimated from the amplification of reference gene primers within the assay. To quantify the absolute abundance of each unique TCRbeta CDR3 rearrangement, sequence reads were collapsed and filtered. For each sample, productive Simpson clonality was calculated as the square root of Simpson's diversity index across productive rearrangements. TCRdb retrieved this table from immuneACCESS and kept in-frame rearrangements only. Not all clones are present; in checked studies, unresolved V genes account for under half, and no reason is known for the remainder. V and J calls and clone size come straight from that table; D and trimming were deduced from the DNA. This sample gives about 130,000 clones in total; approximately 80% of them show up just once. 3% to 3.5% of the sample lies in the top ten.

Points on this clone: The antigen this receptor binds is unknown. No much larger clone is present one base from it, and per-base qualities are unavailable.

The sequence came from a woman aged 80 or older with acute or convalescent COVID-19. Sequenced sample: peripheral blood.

The DNA sequence is TGTGCCAGCAGCCAAGAAGGGGACACTGAAGCTTTCTTT. Its translation is CASSQEGDTEAFF. The chain is made from TRBV3-1 (or the pseudogene TRBV3-2) and TRBJ1-1, with TRBD1 tentatively as D gene (5 bases match). The CDR3 contains 13 residues, cysteine and phenylalanine counted. Of the read, only the CDR3 DNA is kept; its 39 bases are in frame from base 1. V is reduced by 0 bases and J by 3 bases, leaving a spacing of 5 bases between them. Reading the germline V gene (reference sequence) gives CDR1 LGHDT and CDR2 YNNKEL.